The T cell receptor (beta chain) under discussion was sequenced for a study of primary melanoma T cells and metastatic recurrence. Study-level results: Suggested, not shown: primary melanomas can contain effective antitumor T cells. Tumor T-cell fraction reportedly predicted progression-free survival independently.

About this clone: Its matching antigen is unknown.

Trimming took 3 bases from V and 5 from J, leaving 14 bases between them. Germline values: CDR1 SGHVS, CDR2 FNYEAQ. The CDR3 totals 14 residues. Profiled with immunoSEQ multiplex PCR; TCRdb holds only in-frame clones, not every one. The sample lists roughly 580 clones; under 75% were seen once. The origin of this receptor is a human donor with melanoma. The V gene is TRBV7-6, the J gene TRBJ2-7, with D tentatively TRBD1 (6 bases). Sequenced material: melanoma tumor tissue. CDR3 residues: CASSLSGVKNEQYF. CDR3 coding DNA: TGTGCCAGCAGCTTGTCAGGGGTAAAAAACGAGCAGTACTTC. Full variable domain (rest looked up from reference TRBV7-6 and TRBJ2-7): GAGVSQSPRYKVTKRGQDVALRCDPISGHVSLYWYRQALGQGPEFLTYFNYEAQQDKSGLPNDRFSAERPEGSISTLTIQRTEQRDSAMYRCASSLSGVKNEQYFGPGTRLTVT.